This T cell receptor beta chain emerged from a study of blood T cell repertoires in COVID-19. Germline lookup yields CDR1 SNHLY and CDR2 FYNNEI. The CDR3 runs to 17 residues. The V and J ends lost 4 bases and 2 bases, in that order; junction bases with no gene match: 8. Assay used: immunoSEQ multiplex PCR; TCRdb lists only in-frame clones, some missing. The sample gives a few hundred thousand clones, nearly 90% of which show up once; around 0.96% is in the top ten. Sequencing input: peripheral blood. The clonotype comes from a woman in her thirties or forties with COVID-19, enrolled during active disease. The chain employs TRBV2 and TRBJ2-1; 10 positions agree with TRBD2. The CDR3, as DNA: TGTGCCAGCAGTGGCAGAATAGCGGGGGGTACCTACAATGAGCAGTTCTTC. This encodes CASSGRIAGGTYNEQFF.